The rows below give T cell receptor beta chains drawn from one sample of a study of T cell responses to AZD1222 COVID-19 vaccine. This table comes from immunoSEQ multiplex PCR, and its TCRdb copy is limited to in-frame clones, with some not included. The repertoire consists of roughly 120,000 clones, with roughly four fifths occurring once and the leading ten covering 3.5% to 5%. Material: peripheral blood, obtained on day 0 of AZD1222 vaccination. All receptors come from an adult in good health. CDR3s include the opening cysteine and the closing phenylalanine or tryptophan. D genes are given only for firm matches. Clone size appears in some rows only: once, few, many, or a class for an expanded clone.

abundance: -
len: 13
v_gene: TRBV30
d_gene: -
j_gene: TRBJ1-1
CDR3nt: TGTGCCTGGAGTGTACATCAGGGGACTGAAGCTTTCTTT
CDR3aa: CAWSVHQGTEAFF

abundance: -
len: 12
v_gene: TRBV28
d_gene: -
j_gene: TRBJ2-7
CDR3nt: TGTGCCAGCAGTTTGTCGCAAACCGAGCAGTACTTC
CDR3aa: CASSLSQTEQYF

abundance: -
len: 17
v_gene: TRBV3-1/TRBV3-2
d_gene: -
j_gene: TRBJ2-7
CDR3nt: TGTGCCAGCAGCCAAGATCTGGACAGCCGGGGATGTTACGAGCAGTACTTC
CDR3aa: CASSQDLDSRGCYEQYF

abundance: few
len: 16
v_gene: TRBV7-9
d_gene: -
j_gene: TRBJ2-1
CDR3nt: TGTGCCAGCAGCTTAGATGGGGACCACAGGAACAATGAGCAGTTCTTC
CDR3aa: CASSLDGDHRNNEQFF

abundance: -
len: 17
v_gene: TRBV11-2
d_gene: -
j_gene: TRBJ1-6
CDR3nt: TGTGCCAGCAGCCTCTCTGGACAGCGTTCCTATAATTCACCCCTCCACTTT
CDR3aa: CASSLSGQRSYNSPLHF

abundance: -
len: 15
v_gene: TRBV29-1
d_gene: -
j_gene: TRBJ1-2
CDR3nt: TGCAGCGTGGATTCATCCTCCATCTTTAACTATGGCTACACCTTC
CDR3aa: CSVDSSSIFNYGYTF

abundance: -
len: 16
v_gene: TRBV10-1
d_gene: -
j_gene: TRBJ1-1
CDR3nt: TGCGCCAGCAGTGATGGGCACGGGCTTATGGACACTGAAGCTTTCTTT
CDR3aa: CASSDGHGLMDTEAFF

abundance: -
len: 12
v_gene: TRBV7-6
d_gene: -
j_gene: TRBJ2-7
CDR3nt: TGTGCCAGCAGCGAGACAGAATACGAGCAGTACTTC
CDR3aa: CASSETEYEQYF

abundance: -
len: 15
v_gene: TRBV5-1
d_gene: -
j_gene: TRBJ2-1
CDR3nt: TGCGCCAGCAGCTTGTTCGCGGGATCTCGGAATGAGCAGTTCTTC
CDR3aa: CASSLFAGSRNEQFF

abundance: -
len: 16
v_gene: TRBV28
d_gene: -
j_gene: TRBJ2-3
CDR3nt: TGTGCCAGCAGTTTCTCGGAGCGGTTTAGCACAGATACGCAGTATTTT
CDR3aa: CASSFSERFSTDTQYF

abundance: -
len: 14
v_gene: TRBV6-5
d_gene: -
j_gene: TRBJ2-7
CDR3nt: TGTGCCAGCAGGCCCGGGACCGCAATAAGGGAGCAGTACTTC
CDR3aa: CASRPGTAIREQYF

abundance: once
len: 15
v_gene: TRBV6-5
d_gene: TRBD1
j_gene: TRBJ1-1
CDR3nt: TGTGCCAGCAGTAGGGACAGGGGCAGGGGCACTGAAGCTTTCTTT
CDR3aa: CASSRDRGRGTEAFF

abundance: -
len: 13
v_gene: TRBV19
d_gene: -
j_gene: TRBJ1-2
CDR3nt: TGTGCCAGTAGCCCAGGGAGCCGGGGTGGCTACACCTTC
CDR3aa: CASSPGSRGGYTF

abundance: -
len: 13
v_gene: TRBV27
d_gene: -
j_gene: TRBJ1-1
CDR3nt: TGTGCCAGCAAAAGGACAATGAACACTGAAGCTTTCTTT
CDR3aa: CASKRTMNTEAFF

abundance: -
len: 13
v_gene: TRBV7-6
d_gene: -
j_gene: TRBJ2-7
CDR3nt: TGTGCCAGCAGCTTAGAAGGTGCCTACGAGCAGTACTTC
CDR3aa: CASSLEGAYEQYF

abundance: -
len: 14
v_gene: TRBV5-1
d_gene: -
j_gene: TRBJ1-6
CDR3nt: TGCGCCAGCAGCCCGGGACGGGATAATTCACCCCTCCACTTT
CDR3aa: CASSPGRDNSPLHF

abundance: -
len: 14
v_gene: TRBV21-1
d_gene: -
j_gene: TRBJ1-1
CDR3nt: TGTGCCAGCAGCTCTCAGGGTGGGAACACTGAAGCTTTCTTT
CDR3aa: CASSSQGGNTEAFF

abundance: -
len: 14
v_gene: TRBV7-9
d_gene: TRBD1
j_gene: TRBJ1-4
CDR3nt: TGTGCCAGCAGCCGACAGGGGCGCCGGGAAAAACTGTTTTTT
CDR3aa: CASSRQGRREKLFF

abundance: -
len: 13
v_gene: TRBV28
d_gene: -
j_gene: TRBJ1-1
CDR3nt: TGTGCCACCCAGGGCTCAATGAACACTGAAGCTTTCTTT
CDR3aa: CATQGSMNTEAFF

abundance: once
len: 15
v_gene: TRBV7-9
d_gene: -
j_gene: TRBJ2-6
CDR3nt: TGTGCCAGCAGCATCCAGGGGTCTGGGGCCAACGTCCTGACTTTC
CDR3aa: CASSIQGSGANVLTF

abundance: -
len: 19
v_gene: TRBV5-4
d_gene: TRBD2
j_gene: TRBJ2-1
CDR3nt: TGTGCCAGCAGCTTGGGAAGAACTAGCGGGGGGCCCGTCCGGAATGAGCAGTTCTTC
CDR3aa: CASSLGRTSGGPVRNEQFF

abundance: -
len: 15
v_gene: TRBV5-1
d_gene: -
j_gene: TRBJ2-5
CDR3nt: TGCGCCAGCAGCTCCCCGGGAAGCGGGCAAGAGACCCAGTACTTC
CDR3aa: CASSSPGSGQETQYF

abundance: -
len: 17
v_gene: TRBV4-3
d_gene: TRBD2
j_gene: TRBJ2-2
CDR3nt: TGCGCCAGCAGCCGGGGCATGCTAGCGGGAGGGGCCGGGGAGCTGTTTTTT
CDR3aa: CASSRGMLAGGAGELFF

abundance: -
len: 14
v_gene: TRBV6-2/TRBV6-3
d_gene: -
j_gene: TRBJ2-1
CDR3nt: TGTGCCAGCAGTCGAGAAGCGGGTTTCAGTGAGCAGTTCTTC
CDR3aa: CASSREAGFSEQFF

abundance: -
len: 14
v_gene: TRBV7-9
d_gene: -
j_gene: TRBJ2-5
CDR3nt: TGTGCCAGCAGCCTGACGGGTCCGGGAAAGACCCAGTACTTC
CDR3aa: CASSLTGPGKTQYF

abundance: few
len: 19
v_gene: TRBV21-1
d_gene: -
j_gene: TRBJ1-1
CDR3nt: TGTGCCAGCAGCAAAGATGAGGCAGGGCTGGGGCTCCCCGTCACTGAAGCTTTCTTT
CDR3aa: CASSKDEAGLGLPVTEAFF

abundance: -
len: 12
v_gene: TRBV9
d_gene: -
j_gene: TRBJ1-5
CDR3nt: TGTGCCAGCAGCGACGGGTATCAGCCCCAGCATTTT
CDR3aa: CASSDGYQPQHF

abundance: -
len: 17
v_gene: TRBV29-1
d_gene: TRBD1
j_gene: TRBJ1-2
CDR3nt: TGCAGCGTTGACTCCCCGCCAACAGGGGAATCCTCCTATGGCTACACCTTC
CDR3aa: CSVDSPPTGESSYGYTF

abundance: -
len: 14
v_gene: TRBV19
d_gene: -
j_gene: TRBJ1-2
CDR3nt: TGTGCCAGTAGCCGGGGAGCAGGCGGCCCAGGCTACACCTTC
CDR3aa: CASSRGAGGPGYTF

abundance: -
len: 15
v_gene: TRBV18
d_gene: -
j_gene: TRBJ2-5
CDR3nt: TGTGCCAGCTCACCAAACATGGGGGCTGGGGAGACCCAGTACTTC
CDR3aa: CASSPNMGAGETQYF

abundance: -
len: 15
v_gene: TRBV7-2
d_gene: -
j_gene: TRBJ2-1
CDR3nt: TGTGCCAGCAGCTTAGAACTGTTAAGTTACAATGAGCAGTTCTTC
CDR3aa: CASSLELLSYNEQFF

abundance: -
len: 14
v_gene: TRBV7-9
d_gene: TRBD1
j_gene: TRBJ2-1
CDR3nt: TGTGCCAGCAGCCGGGGACAGGGGGCGACTAGGCAGTTCTTC
CDR3aa: CASSRGQGATRQFF

abundance: -
len: 15
v_gene: TRBV6-5
d_gene: -
j_gene: TRBJ1-4
CDR3nt: TGTGCCAGCAGTTACTCGGGAGGGGGGGGCGAAAAACTGTTTTTT
CDR3aa: CASSYSGGGGEKLFF

abundance: -
len: 16
v_gene: TRBV7-2
d_gene: TRBD1
j_gene: TRBJ1-5
CDR3nt: TGTGCCAGCAGCTTAGTCGGCCAGGGGGCAAATCAGCCCCAGCATTTT
CDR3aa: CASSLVGQGANQPQHF

abundance: few
len: 12
v_gene: TRBV5-5
d_gene: -
j_gene: TRBJ1-1
CDR3nt: TGTGCCAGCAGCATTTCGACAGGTTTAGCTTTCTTT
CDR3aa: CASSISTGLAFF

abundance: -
len: 15
v_gene: TRBV5-4
d_gene: TRBD1
j_gene: TRBJ1-2
CDR3nt: TGTGCCAGCAGCTCTTACAGGGGGCAGAGCTATGGCTACACCTTC
CDR3aa: CASSSYRGQSYGYTF

abundance: -
len: 15
v_gene: TRBV7-2
d_gene: -
j_gene: TRBJ2-5
CDR3nt: TGTGCCAGCAGCTCTGAATCGGCCCGACAAGAGACCCAGTACTTC
CDR3aa: CASSSESARQETQYF

abundance: few
len: 14
v_gene: TRBV15
d_gene: -
j_gene: TRBJ1-3
CDR3nt: TGTGCCACCAGCGGAAACACCTGGGGAAACACCATATATTTT
CDR3aa: CATSGNTWGNTIYF

abundance: -
len: 16
v_gene: TRBV12-5
d_gene: -
j_gene: TRBJ1-3
CDR3nt: TGTGCTAGTGGTTCTCGACAGGCATGTTCTGGAAACACCATATATTTT
CDR3aa: CASGSRQACSGNTIYF

abundance: -
len: 16
v_gene: TRBV18
d_gene: -
j_gene: TRBJ1-1
CDR3nt: TGTGCCAGCTCACCGAGGGGACTAATCATGAACACTGAAGCTTTCTTT
CDR3aa: CASSPRGLIMNTEAFF